These T cell receptor beta chains were read from a single sample in a study of OX40 agonist ivuxolimab in advanced cancers. Sequencing was performed with immunoSEQ multiplex PCR; in TCRdb, only in-frame clones are kept and a portion is missing. Here the sample spans approximately 82,000 clones, over 85% being singletons. The sample here was CD4+ or CD8+ T cells sorted from blood, taken in a trial of the OX40 agonist ivuxolimab. These receptors all stem from an adult with an advanced solid tumor such as melanoma, head and neck, liver or kidney cancer. CDR3s include the opening cysteine and the closing phenylalanine or tryptophan. D genes are given only for firm matches. Not every row has a clone size; where given, it reads once, few, many or a size class.

clone_size	v_call	d_call	j_call	cdr3_nt	cdr3_aa
-	TRBV5-4	TRBD1	TRBJ1-1	TGTGCCAGCAGCATTAGGACAGGGGAGCACACTGAAGCTTTCTTT	CASSIRTGEHTEAFF
-	TRBV6-1	-	TRBJ1-1	TGTGCCAGCAGTGCCAAGGGTGGAGGCACTGAAGCTTTCTTT	CASSAKGGGTEAFF
-	TRBV6-1	-	TRBJ1-1	TGTGCCAGCAAGGGCAGGGAGCGGAGCACTGAAGCTTTCTTT	CASKGRERSTEAFF
-	TRBV28	TRBD1	TRBJ2-5	TGTGCCAGCAGCAGGACAGGGGCCGTGGGAGAGACCCAGTACTTC	CASSRTGAVGETQYF
-	TRBV18	-	TRBJ2-6	TGTGCCAGCTCAGACAGAGCTGGGGCCAACGTCCTGACTTTC	CASSDRAGANVLTF
once	TRBV7-9	TRBD2	TRBJ2-7	TGTGCCAGCAGCTTAGGGGGACTAGGGACCTACGAGCAGTACTTC	CASSLGGLGTYEQYF
-	TRBV7-6	TRBD1	TRBJ2-7	TGTGCCAGCAGCTTAGGGGCCGGGACAGGGGTCCGAGAGCAGTACTTC	CASSLGAGTGVREQYF
once	TRBV5-4	TRBD2	TRBJ2-1	TGTGCCAGCAGCGGTACCCCGGGACTAGCTAGGGATGAGCAGTTCTTC	CASSGTPGLARDEQFF
-	TRBV14	-	TRBJ1-1	TGTGCCAGCAGCCCTGCTTCTTGGAACACTGAAGCTTTCTTT	CASSPASWNTEAFF
-	TRBV6-1	-	TRBJ1-6	TGTGCCAGCAGTGAAACAGGTTCACCCCTCCACTTT	CASSETGSPLHF
-	TRBV19	TRBD1	TRBJ1-2	TGTGCCAGTAGTAACTTACAGGGGGCAGAGGGCTACACCTTC	CASSNLQGAEGYTF
-	TRBV18	-	TRBJ1-5	TGTGCCAGCTCACCACCGGGGCAGGGAGGTCAGCCCCAGCATTTT	CASSPPGQGGQPQHF
-	TRBV15	-	TRBJ1-1	TGTGCCACCAGCAGAGTTCGGGGGAGCGGGGGTGAAGCTTTCTTT	CATSRVRGSGGEAFF
-	TRBV9	-	TRBJ1-1	TGTGCCAGCAGCGACCAGGGGATCCTGAACACTGAAGCTTTCTTT	CASSDQGILNTEAFF
once	TRBV11-2	-	TRBJ2-1	TGTGCCAGCAGCTTAGGGCAGGGGAGGGACAATGAGCAGTTCTTC	CASSLGQGRDNEQFF
-	TRBV6-4	-	TRBJ1-2	TGTGCCAGCAGAGCTCCTGGGGTCCAAGGCTACACCTTC	CASRAPGVQGYTF
-	TRBV11-2	-	TRBJ2-1	TGTGCCAGCAGCTCCGCCAGGCGATCTTACTACAATGAGCAGTTCTTC	CASSSARRSYYNEQFF
-	TRBV12-5	-	TRBJ1-1	TGTGCTAGTGGTTTGGTACCGGGGGCTCTGAACACTGAAGCTTTCTTT	CASGLVPGALNTEAFF
-	TRBV4-1	TRBD1	TRBJ2-3	TGCGCCAGCAGCCAAGAAGGGCCAAGGGGGCTACGAGATACGCAGTATTTT	CASSQEGPRGLRDTQYF
-	TRBV11-2	-	TRBJ2-5	TGTGCCAGCAGCTTAGCTCCAGCGAGGGAGACCCAGTACTTC	CASSLAPARETQYF
-	TRBV6-1	-	TRBJ2-3	TGTGCCAGCAGCGGGTCCGCTACGCAGTATTTT	CASSGSATQYF